A selection of T cell receptor beta chains follows, all from one sample in a study of cytomegalovirus exposure and HLA in healthy donors. Clones were sequenced by immunoSEQ multiplex PCR, and TCRdb holds only the in-frame ones, with some missing. The top ten hold about 0.76% of the sample, which has around 130,000 clones, 65% to 90% seen once. Specimen: PBMCs. The receptors were sampled from a man in his late teens or twenties in good health and CMV-seronegative. Both conserved end residues are part of each CDR3. Fields, in order: CDR3 protein, CDR3 DNA, D gene, V gene, clone size, J gene. The D gene is left open where the match is weak. Clone size, where shown, is once, few, many, or a class for clones that have expanded.

CASSGTRGLSNSPLHF,TGTGCCAGCAGTGGCACGCGGGGACTGTCCAATTCACCCCTCCACTTT,NA,TRBV27,NA,TRBJ1-6
CASSQDVYEISNQPQHF,TGCGCCAGCAGCCAAGATGTCTACGAAATCAGCAATCAGCCCCAGCATTTT,NA,TRBV4-1,NA,TRBJ1-5
CASVGRTASPNFYGYTF,TGTGCCAGCGTTGGCCGGACAGCTTCCCCTAACTTCTATGGCTACACCTTC,NA,TRBV2,NA,TRBJ1-2
CASSVAGDRVSPLHF,TGTGCCAGCAGCGTAGCTGGGGACAGGGTTTCACCCCTCCACTTT,TRBD1,TRBV9,once,TRBJ1-6
CASSLVGLANTEAFF,TGTGCCAGCAGCTTAGTCGGGTTGGCAAACACTGAAGCTTTCTTT,NA,TRBV7-8,NA,TRBJ1-1
CASKEGARYEQYF,TGTGCCAGCAAGGAGGGGGCGCGGTACGAGCAGTACTTC,NA,TRBV6-1,few,TRBJ2-7
CASSSFGGRRLGDTEAFF,TGTGCCAGCAGCTCCTTTGGAGGACGACGGCTCGGGGACACTGAAGCTTTCTTT,NA,TRBV11-2,NA,TRBJ1-1
CASSLTGEPHSPLHF,TGTGCCAGCAGCTTAACAGGGGAGCCGCATTCACCCCTCCACTTT,TRBD1,TRBV7-9,NA,TRBJ1-6
CASTREEGNTIYF,TGTGCCAGCACCAGGGAAGAGGGAAACACCATATATTTT,NA,TRBV7-8,NA,TRBJ1-3
CASTLTGGYGYTF,TGTGCCAGCACACTGACAGGCGGCTATGGCTACACCTTC,NA,TRBV5-4,NA,TRBJ1-2
CASSENGRRNQPQHF,TGTGCCAGCAGTGAAAACGGGAGAAGAAATCAGCCCCAGCATTTT,NA,TRBV6-1,NA,TRBJ1-5
CAISAGTGTETQYF,TGTGCCATCAGTGCCGGGACAGGGACTGAGACCCAGTACTTC,TRBD1,TRBV10-3,NA,TRBJ2-5
CASSLGPSYGYTF,TGCGCCAGCAGCTTGGGACCTAGCTATGGCTACACCTTC,NA,TRBV5-1,once,TRBJ1-2
CAISGRGDEQFF,TGTGCCATCAGTGGCAGGGGGGATGAGCAGTTCTTC,NA,TRBV10-3,NA,TRBJ2-1
CASSEGRGNNQPQHF,TGTGCCAGCAGTGAGGGCAGGGGAAACAATCAGCCCCAGCATTTT,NA,TRBV2,NA,TRBJ1-5
CASSDSPNQPQHF,TGTGCCAGCAGCGACAGTCCCAATCAGCCCCAGCATTTT,NA,TRBV9,NA,TRBJ1-5
CASSISGYGGYTF,TGTGCCAGTAGTATCTCCGGTTATGGTGGCTACACCTTC,NA,TRBV19,NA,TRBJ1-2
CASSRTGDNEQYF,TGCGCCAGCAGCCGGACAGGGGACAACGAGCAGTACTTC,TRBD1,TRBV5-1,NA,TRBJ2-7
CAWSQGTPGEQYF,TGTGCCTGGAGCCAAGGGACACCGGGTGAGCAGTACTTC,NA,TRBV30,NA,TRBJ2-7
CASSIDLTEGNEKLFF,TGTGCCAGTAGTATAGATCTGACCGAGGGTAATGAAAAACTGTTTTTT,NA,TRBV19,NA,TRBJ1-4
CASSQTGGRGTEAFF,TGTGCCAGCTCACAAACAGGGGGACGGGGCACTGAAGCTTTCTTT,TRBD1,TRBV18,NA,TRBJ1-1
CASSSRTSPDTQYF,TGTGCCAGCAGCTCCCGGACTAGCCCAGATACGCAGTATTTT,TRBD2,TRBV7-2,NA,TRBJ2-3
CASSQDRGKNIQYF,TGTGCCAGCAGCCAGGACAGGGGGAAGAACATTCAGTACTTC,TRBD1,TRBV6-1,once,TRBJ2-4
CASGLWSGNPSIEAFF,TGTGCTAGTGGTTTGTGGTCGGGAAATCCAAGCATCGAAGCTTTCTTT,NA,TRBV12-5,NA,TRBJ1-1
CASSAGTGIEQYF,TGTGCCAGCAGTGCCGGGACAGGGATCGAGCAGTACTTC,TRBD1,TRBV6-5,few,TRBJ2-7
CASTPWVRDPNTEAFF,TGTGCCAGCACCCCATGGGTGCGGGACCCGAACACTGAAGCTTTCTTT,NA,TRBV28,NA,TRBJ1-1
CASSQEPGSGANVLTF,TGCGCCAGCAGCCAAGAACCCGGCTCTGGGGCCAACGTCCTGACTTTC,NA,TRBV4-3,NA,TRBJ2-6
CASSITDREWSSNQPQHF,TGTGCCAGTAGTATTACGGACAGGGAATGGTCGAGCAATCAGCCCCAGCATTTT,TRBD1,TRBV19,NA,TRBJ1-5
CASSQLGPGELFF,TGTGCCAGCAGCCAACTAGGTCCCGGGGAGCTGTTTTTT,NA,TRBV14,NA,TRBJ2-2
CAWKTGYSAAFF,TGTGCCTGGAAGACGGGTTATTCTGCAGCTTTCTTT,NA,TRBV30,NA,TRBJ1-1
CATSRRGGAQPQHF,TGTGCCACCAGCAGAAGGGGGGGAGCTCAGCCCCAGCATTTT,NA,TRBV15,NA,TRBJ1-5
CASSQDHASTAYNEQFF,TGCGCCAGCAGCCAAGATCACGCGAGCACGGCCTACAATGAGCAGTTCTTC,NA,TRBV4-3,NA,TRBJ2-1
CASSVGDRGGNEQYF,TGTGCCAGCAGCGTAGGGGACAGGGGAGGGAACGAGCAGTACTTC,TRBD1,TRBV9,NA,TRBJ2-7
CASSDRGGSTDTQYF,TGTGCCAGCAGTGACAGGGGCGGTAGTACAGATACGCAGTATTTT,NA,TRBV6-1,NA,TRBJ2-3
CASSGRASGVDTGELFF,TGTGCCAGCAGCGGGAGAGCCTCAGGGGTTGACACCGGGGAGCTGTTTTTT,NA,TRBV13,NA,TRBJ2-2
CASSFPDREDTEAFF,TGTGCCAGCAGTTTTCCGGACAGGGAAGACACTGAAGCTTTCTTT,TRBD1,TRBV28,NA,TRBJ1-1
CASSRLFLSQGRVLTF,TGCGCCAGCAGCCGCCTATTTCTATCACAGGGGAGAGTCCTGACTTTC,TRBD1,TRBV4-1,NA,TRBJ2-6
CASGGQGSSYEQYF,TGTGCCAGCGGCGGACAGGGATCCTCCTACGAGCAGTACTTC,TRBD1,TRBV28,NA,TRBJ2-7
CASSTNTGGLYEQYF,TGCGCCAGCAGCACTAACACAGGGGGTCTCTACGAGCAGTACTTC,TRBD1,TRBV5-1,once,TRBJ2-7
CASSSPGTGVVHYGYTF,TGTGCCAGCAGCTCTCCTGGGACGGGGGTGGTGCACTATGGCTACACCTTC,NA,TRBV7-2,NA,TRBJ1-2
CASSEALRQYEGGYTF,TGTGCCAGCAGTGAAGCACTTAGACAGTATGAAGGTGGCTACACCTTC,NA,TRBV2,NA,TRBJ1-2
CASRGQGLQPQHF,TGTGCCAGCAGGGGACAGGGGCTGCAGCCCCAGCATTTT,TRBD1,TRBV28,NA,TRBJ1-5
CASSESFSSTEAFF,TGTGCCAGCAGTGAATCTTTTTCGAGCACTGAAGCTTTCTTT,NA,TRBV6-1,few,TRBJ1-1
CASSTDRSEAFF,TGCGCCAGCAGTACGGACAGATCTGAAGCTTTCTTT,NA,TRBV10-1,NA,TRBJ1-1
CASSNGQMNTEAFF,TGTGCCAGCAGCAACGGACAGATGAACACTGAAGCTTTCTTT,NA,TRBV9,once,TRBJ1-1
CAWAPGFRNSYNSPLHF,TGTGCCTGGGCCCCGGGGTTTAGAAACTCCTATAATTCACCCCTCCACTTT,NA,TRBV30,once,TRBJ1-6
CASSRGTYEQYF,TGTGCCAGCAGTCGGGGTACTTACGAGCAGTACTTC,NA,TRBV6-5,NA,TRBJ2-7
CASSGRSQNEKLFF,TGCGCCAGCAGTGGTCGGAGTCAAAATGAAAAACTGTTTTTT,NA,TRBV4-3,NA,TRBJ1-4
CASIPGLNEQFF,TGTGCCAGCATACCGGGACTAAATGAGCAGTTCTTC,TRBD2,TRBV25-1,NA,TRBJ2-1
CASSIDLRETYEQYF,TGTGCCAGTAGTATAGACCTCAGGGAAACCTACGAGCAGTACTTC,NA,TRBV19,NA,TRBJ2-7
CAISEGRGAMEAFF,TGTGCCATCAGTGAAGGGCGGGGCGCTATGGAAGCTTTCTTT,NA,TRBV10-3,NA,TRBJ1-1
CASYSGTNYGYTF,TGTGCCAGCTATTCAGGGACTAACTATGGCTACACCTTC,NA,TRBV9,NA,TRBJ1-2
CASSWQGSPYEQYF,TGTGCCAGCAGCTGGCAGGGTTCCCCCTACGAGCAGTACTTC,NA,TRBV5-6,NA,TRBJ2-7